These 32 T cell receptor beta chains were sequenced from one sample in a study of T cell changes during pregnancy in multiple sclerosis. The table came from immunoSEQ multiplex PCR; TCRdb's copy has only in-frame clones and leaves some out. The sample lists under 45,000 clones, roughly 90% seen once, with 7% in the top ten. The material sequenced was CD8+ T cells from peripheral blood mononuclear cells, taken in the third trimester of pregnancy. The receptor source for this set is a female donor with multiple sclerosis, enrolled in a pregnancy study.

The V call is TRBV5-6, the J call TRBJ1-2; no reliable D call. Trimming took off 0 bases at V and 8 bases at J, with 11 bases between the two ends. This CDR3 contains 13 residues. CDR1 and CDR2 from the germline V gene are SGHDT and YYEEEE. This CDR3 reads CASSLAEREGYTF. CDR3 nucleotide sequence: TGTGCCAGCAGCTTGGCCGAGAGGGAGGGCTACACCTTC. The entire variable domain, with the rest obtained from reference TRBV5-6 and TRBJ1-2, is as follows: DAGVTQSPTHLIKTRGQQVTLRCSPKSGHDTVSWYQQALGQGPQFIFQYYEEEERQRGNFPDRFSGHQFPNYSSELNVNALLLGDSALYLCASSLAEREGYTFGSGTRLTVV.

The V gene is TRBV30, the J gene TRBJ2-2, with 8 bases fitting TRBD2. Germline V lookup: CDR1 GTSNPN, CDR2 SVGIG (reference sequence). Trimming at V came to 2 bases and at J to 2 bases, leaving 13 bases not matched to a gene. The CDR3 covers 18 residues. The CDR3 sequence is CAWSNPSGGRGNTGELFF. The CDR3 DNA reads as TGTGCCTGGAGTAACCCCAGCGGGGGTAGGGGAAACACCGGGGAGCTGTTTTTT. The full variable domain, completed using reference TRBV30 and TRBJ2-2, is SQTIHQWPATLVQPVGSPLSLECTVEGTSNPNLYWYRQAAGRGLQLLFYSVGIGQISSEVPQNLSASRPQDRQFILSSKKLLLSDSGFYLCAWSNPSGGRGNTGELFFGEGSRLTVL.

V gene TRBV6-5 combines with J gene TRBJ1-5; D perhaps matches TRBD1 (5 bases). The V end lost 6 bases, the J end lost 3 bases, and 12 bases lay between the germline ends. Germline V gene data show CDR1 as MNHEY and CDR2 as SVGAGI. The CDR3 consists of 14 residues. The CDR3 region is CASSPGGANQPQHF. Written as DNA, the CDR3 is TGTGCCAGCAGCCCCGGGGGTGCCAATCAGCCCCAGCATTTT.

The J gene is TRBJ1-1, the V gene TRBV7-3, with 7 bases aligning to TRBD1. The trim removed 3 bases at V and 4 bases at J, leaving 8 bases unmatched. CDR3 length: 15 amino acids. The germline V gene has CDR1 SGHTA and CDR2 FQGTGA. The CDR3 nucleotides are TGTGCCAGCAGCTTGACAGGGTTTGGAGGCACTGAAGCTTTCTTT. Translating gives CASSLTGFGGTEAFF.

This clone appeared a single time. V usage is TRBV7-9 and J usage is TRBJ2-1; TRBD2 might be the D (6 bases). CDR3 length: 17 residues. Trimming stripped 4 bases from V and 1 base from J, with 17 bases between. CDR1 SEHNR and CDR2 FQNEAQ come from the germline V gene (reference sequence). The CDR3 reads CASSSPQREISYNEQFF. The CDR3, as DNA: TGTGCCAGCAGCTCCCCCCAACGGGAGATTTCCTACAATGAGCAGTTCTTC.

This clone appeared a single time. The J gene is TRBJ2-5, the V gene TRBV5-6; D is unclear. The V gene's germline CDR1 is SGHDT and CDR2 YYEEEE. The CDR3 contains 14 residues. Trimming took off 1 base at V and 4 bases at J, with 11 bases between the two ends. The CDR3 reads CASSLYEDVETQYF. CDR3 DNA: TGTGCCAGCAGCTTGTATGAGGATGTAGAGACCCAGTACTTC.

The chain has TRBV4-2 and TRBJ2-5, with D possibly TRBD1 on 5 matching bases. V lost 0 bases, J lost 11 bases, and 16 bases lay in between. Germline-derived CDR1 and CDR2 are LGHNA and YNFKEQ. There are 14 residues in the CDR3. The CDR3 is CASSQDPRVGEQYF. CDR3 bases: TGTGCCAGCAGCCAAGATCCCAGGGTTGGTGAGCAGTACTTC.

The chain joins TRBV9 to TRBJ1-2; 8 bases align to TRBD1. Germline V gene data show CDR1 as SGDLS and CDR2 as YYNGEE. The CDR3 has 16 amino acids. Trimming at V came to 3 bases and at J to 5 bases, leaving 12 bases not matched to a gene. The CDR3 is CASSENPTGEPYGYTF. As DNA, the CDR3 is TGTGCCAGCAGCGAGAACCCGACAGGGGAGCCATATGGCTACACCTTC.

This chain connects TRBV7-2 to TRBJ2-1; D possibly corresponds to TRBD2 (6 bases). Germline V lookup: CDR1 SGHTA, CDR2 FQGNSA. This CDR3 is 17 amino acids long. Between the trimmed V and J ends, which lost 3 bases and 0 bases, there was a span of 15 bases. CDR3 in amino acids: CASSFPDGLSSYNEQFF. The DNA for the CDR3 is TGTGCCAGCAGCTTCCCTGACGGACTAAGCTCCTACAATGAGCAGTTCTTC.

The J gene is TRBJ2-5, the V gene TRBV6-5; tentatively, D is TRBD1 (6 bases). CDR1 and CDR2 (germline): MNHEY, SVGAGI. The CDR3 is 14 amino acids. Trimming removed 2 bases at V and 0 bases at J, with 7 bases between. The CDR3 DNA reads as TGTGCCAGCAGTTACGGACAGTACCAAGAGACCCAGTACTTC. Translated: CASSYGQYQETQYF.

The chain recombines TRBV4-2 with TRBJ2-5, with 7 bases fitting TRBD2. V gave up 4 bases and J gave up 0 bases; unmatched junction bases: 8. Germline V gene data show CDR1 as LGHNA and CDR2 as YNFKEQ. CDR3 size: 16 residues. CDR3 DNA sequence: TGTGCCAGCAGCCCCGGGCTAGCGGACTACCAAGAGACCCAGTACTTC. Residues: CASSPGLADYQETQYF.

V is TRBV7-9 and J is TRBJ2-7; tentatively, D is TRBD1 (6 bases). Germline CDR1 SEHNR, CDR2 FQNEAQ (reference sequence). The CDR3 has 13 amino acids. V was shortened by 5 bases and J by 6 bases, with 14 bases between the two germline ends. The CDR3 spells CASSQQGSGEQYF. DNA of the CDR3: TGTGCCAGCAGCCAACAGGGCTCGGGCGAGCAGTACTTC.

CDR3 in DNA: TGTGCCAGCAGTGACGGGGGGGAGCAGTTCTTC. Encoded protein: CASSDGGEQFF. This chain uses TRBV6-4 with TRBJ2-1; the D gene is possibly TRBD2 (6 bases). Germline-derived CDR1 and CDR2 are MRHNA and SNTAGT. V was trimmed by 2 bases and J by 10 bases, leaving 6 bases between them. The CDR3 has 11 residues.

This chain joins TRBV7-6 and TRBJ2-1; 16 bases match TRBD2. The ends lost 5 bases at V and 11 bases at J; junction bases unmatched: 12. The CDR3 is 17 amino acids. Per the germline V gene, CDR1 is SGHVS and CDR2 is FNYEAQ. This CDR3 reads CASSPPSGTSGGGKQFF. The CDR3 DNA sequence: TGTGCCAGCAGCCCGCCATCCGGGACTAGCGGGGGGGGGAAGCAGTTCTTC.

V and J are TRBV6-5 and TRBJ1-2; no definite D call. V was shortened by 10 bases and J by 5 bases, with 17 bases between the two germline ends. Germline CDR1 MNHEY, CDR2 SVGAGI. There are 13 residues in the CDR3. The CDR3, as DNA: TGTGCCACTACGAAACTTGAGTTTTATGGCTACACCTTC. As protein: CATTKLEFYGYTF.

This clone was counted a single time. This chain joins TRBV13 and TRBJ1-4; TRBD1 aligns across 7 bases. The germline V gene encodes CDR1 PRHDT and CDR2 FYEKMQ (reference sequence). With 3 bases clipped from V and 4 bases from J, the junction kept 5 bases outside the gene matches. This CDR3 has 15 amino acids. CDR3 sequence (DNA): TGTGCCAGCAGCTTGCAGACAGGGAATAATGAAAAACTGTTTTTT. Protein product: CASSLQTGNNEKLFF.

The CDR3 is CASSSTGDWGAEAFF. The CDR3 nucleotides read TGTGCCAGCAGCTCGACAGGGGATTGGGGGGCTGAAGCTTTCTTT. The V gene is TRBV7-9, the J gene TRBJ1-1, with TRBD1 matching over 8 bases. From germline, CDR1 is SEHNR and CDR2 FQNEAQ (reference sequence). V was pared by 4 bases and J by 6 bases, with 10 bases of the junction left unmatched. The CDR3 has 15 amino acids.

V is TRBV12-5 and J is TRBJ2-7, with 7 positions matching TRBD1. The J segment lost 5 bases and the V segment lost 7 bases, leaving 11 bases of the junction unmatched. CDR3 length: 14 amino acids. CDR1 LGHNT and CDR2 FRNRAP come from the germline V gene. CDR3 loop: CASALGQLSHEQYF. The DNA for the CDR3 is TGTGCTAGTGCCCTGGGACAGTTATCCCACGAGCAGTACTTC.

V usage is TRBV15 and J usage is TRBJ1-1; unclear D gene. Germline values: CDR1 LNHNV, CDR2 YYDKDF (reference sequence). Trimming took off 1 base at V and 1 base at J, with 19 bases between the two ends. The CDR3 extends over 18 amino acids. The CDR3 sequence: CATSRGELLRLENTEAFF. Here the CDR3 DNA reads TGTGCCACCAGCAGAGGGGAGCTACTGCGACTTGAGAACACTGAAGCTTTCTTT.

This chain uses TRBV4-3 with TRBJ1-1, with a weak D call TRBD1 (5 bases). This CDR3 has 16 residues. With 3 bases removed from V and 0 bases from J, the gap between germline ends came to 14 bases. Germline values: CDR1 LGHNA, CDR2 YSLEER. CDR3 DNA: TGCGCCAGCAGCCAGGACCGAAGACAGTTGAACACTGAAGCTTTCTTT. Residues: CASSQDRRQLNTEAFF.

This chain links TRBV5-6 with TRBJ2-7, with D possibly being TRBD1 (5 bases). The germline V and J ends were trimmed by 1 base and 3 bases, with 20 bases remaining between them. Germline-derived CDR1 and CDR2 are SGHDT and YYEEEE. The CDR3 loop spans 17 amino acids. CDR3 protein: CASSLRRASGNLYEQYF. For the CDR3, the DNA is TGTGCCAGCAGCTTGCGTCGCGCCTCAGGGAATCTCTACGAGCAGTACTTC.

Here the CDR3 reads CASSVQGFTDTQYF. The CDR3 DNA is TGTGCCAGCAGCGTACAGGGGTTCACAGATACGCAGTATTTT. The chain uses TRBV9 and TRBJ2-3; D is possibly TRBD1 (6 bases). The CDR3 covers 14 residues. The V gene's germline CDR1 is SGDLS and CDR2 YYNGEE. Trimming cost V 1 base and J 2 bases, with 8 bases left between them.

The chain recombines TRBV10-2 with TRBJ2-2; 7 nucleotides agree with TRBD1. The CDR3 contains 15 residues. Germline V CDR1 and CDR2: WSHSY, SAAADI. V shed 5 bases and J 5 bases; nucleotides not matched to a gene: 8. CDR3 amino acids: CASSSTGRGTGELFF. The CDR3 region has the DNA TGCGCCAGCAGTTCGACAGGGAGAGGGACCGGGGAGCTGTTTTTT.

V gene TRBV6-1 combines with J gene TRBJ1-1; D is uncertain. Trimming left V 10 bases short and J 4 bases short, with 10 bases between. The CDR3 contains 11 residues. CDR1 and CDR2 from the germline V gene are MNHNS and SASEGT. CDR3 sequence: CAIDTSTEAFF. CDR3 nucleotide sequence: TGTGCCATAGACACGAGCACTGAAGCTTTCTTT.

The chain links TRBV2 to TRBJ1-4; tentatively, D is TRBD1 (6 bases). CDR3 length: 16 residues. V was cut by 6 bases and J by 8 bases, with 22 bases left in between. Germline CDR1 and CDR2: SNHLY and FYNNEI. The CDR3 nucleotides read TGTGCCAGCAGCCAAATGGGACACACTCCGAAGGAAAAACTGTTTTTT. Translating gives CASSQMGHTPKEKLFF.

The chain couples TRBV6-5 to TRBJ1-1; 7 bases are shared with TRBD1. Germline lookup yields CDR1 MNHEY and CDR2 SVGAGI. The CDR3 is 14 amino acids. V lost 4 bases to trimming and J lost 1 base; unmatched junction nucleotides: 3. The DNA of the CDR3 is TGTGCCAGCAGTTTGGGACAGCCGAACACTGAAGCTTTCTTT. Residues: CASSLGQPNTEAFF.

This clone was found a few times. V usage is TRBV6-4 and J usage is TRBJ2-2; 12 positions agree with TRBD2. Per the germline V gene, CDR1 is MRHNA and CDR2 is SNTAGT. The CDR3 has 15 amino acids. The ends lost 3 bases at V and 6 bases at J; junction bases unmatched: 2. The CDR3 nucleotides are TGTGCCAGCAGTGAGACTAGCGGGAGCCCCGGGGAGCTGTTTTTT. Its translation is CASSETSGSPGELFF.

The chain links TRBV6-6 to TRBJ2-1, with 7 positions matching TRBD2. After removal of 5 bases from V and 7 bases from J, the junction contained 11 bases not matched to a gene. The CDR3 length is 15 residues. CDR1 and CDR2 (germline): MNHNY, SVGAGI (reference sequence). The CDR3 coding sequence is TGTGCCAGCAGTCGCCAGTGGGGGGGTGTGAATGAGCAGTTCTTC. Amino acid sequence: CASSRQWGGVNEQFF.

The rearrangement links TRBV30 to TRBJ2-1, with TRBD2 identical over 7 bases. This CDR3 has 15 amino acids. With 1 base clipped from V and 3 bases from J, the junction kept 6 bases outside the gene matches. CDR1 is GTSNPN and CDR2 is SVGIG in the germline V gene (reference sequence). The CDR3 DNA follows: TGTGCCTGGAGTGCCGGGACTAAGAACTACAATGAGCAGTTCTTC. This sequence encodes CAWSAGTKNYNEQFF.

V is TRBV4-1 and J is TRBJ1-5; possible D gene TRBD1, 5 bases. The V end was cut by 4 bases, the J end by 0 bases, with 10 bases between. Germline V gene sequence: CDR1 MGHRA, CDR2 YSYEKL. The CDR3 spans 15 residues. CDR3 loop: CASSPGQHSNQPQHF. The CDR3 DNA sequence: TGCGCCAGCAGCCCAGGACAACATAGCAATCAGCCCCAGCATTTT.

This clone has just one count. The rearrangement uses TRBV7-3 and TRBJ1-1; D might be TRBD1 (5 bases). This CDR3 comprises 14 residues. Trimming removed 5 bases from V and 4 bases from J, with 14 bases in between. Germline CDR1 is SGHTA and CDR2 is FQGTGA. CDR3 in amino acids: CASSPTGGFTEAFF. CDR3 DNA sequence: TGTGCCAGCAGCCCCACCGGGGGATTCACTGAAGCTTTCTTT.

This clone was detected once. V usage is TRBV27 and J usage is TRBJ2-1; D may be TRBD2 (6 bases). The V end was cut by 3 bases, the J end by 10 bases, with 10 bases between. Germline loops: CDR1 MNHEY, CDR2 SMNVEV (reference sequence). This CDR3 has 12 amino acids. Written as DNA, the CDR3 is TGTGCCAGCAGTTTCGCGGGGATCGAGCAGTTCTTC. It is translated as CASSFAGIEQFF.